What follows is one T cell receptor beta chain and its context. The data stem from a study of T cells after somatic rescue of genetic block. Data came from immunoSEQ multiplex PCR; TCRdb stores just in-frame clones and leaves some out. The table shows 80,000 to 90,000 clones, with over 80% occurring only once. CDR1 and CDR2 from the germline V gene are MNHEY and SVGAGI. This CDR3 is built from 15 residues. The V segment lost 6 bases and the J segment 2 bases; nucleotides outside the gene matches: 6. The material sequenced was peripheral blood mononuclear cells (PBMCs). This receptor was identified in a woman younger than 30. The chain has TRBV6-5 and TRBJ1-2, with 10 positions matching TRBD1. Here the CDR3 reads CASSSRTGGNYGYTF. For the CDR3, the DNA is TGTGCCAGCAGCTCCAGGACAGGGGGGAACTATGGCTACACCTTC.